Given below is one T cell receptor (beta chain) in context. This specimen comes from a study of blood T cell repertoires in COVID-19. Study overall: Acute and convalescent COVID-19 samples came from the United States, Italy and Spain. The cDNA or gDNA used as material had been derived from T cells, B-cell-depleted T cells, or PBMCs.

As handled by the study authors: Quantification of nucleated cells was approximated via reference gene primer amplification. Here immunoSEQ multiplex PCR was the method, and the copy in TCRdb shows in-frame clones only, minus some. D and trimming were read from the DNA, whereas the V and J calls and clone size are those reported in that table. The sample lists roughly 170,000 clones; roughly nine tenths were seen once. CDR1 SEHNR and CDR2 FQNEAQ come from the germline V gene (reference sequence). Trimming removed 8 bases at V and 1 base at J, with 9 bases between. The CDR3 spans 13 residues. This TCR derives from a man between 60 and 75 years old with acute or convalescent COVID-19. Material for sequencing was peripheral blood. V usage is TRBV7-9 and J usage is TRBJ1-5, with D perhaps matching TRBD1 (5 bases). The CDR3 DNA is TGTGCCAGCGGGGGGGTGAGCAATCAGCCCCAGCATTTT. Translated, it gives CASGGVSNQPQHF.